Below, 5 T cell receptor beta chains from the same sample are listed, as sequenced in a study of identical twins. MiXCR was run by TCRdb on the 5' RACE reads, yielding one entry per CDR3 protein. The sample yields 1.5 million to 2 million distinct CDR3 sequences, under 35% seen once. Source material: cord blood. These receptors were collected from a newborn girl in good health.

This rearrangement joins TRBV5-1 to TRBJ2-5; a weak D match, TRBD2 (6 bases). The ends were cut back, 0 bases at V and 11 bases at J, with 23 bases in the middle. Per germline, CDR1 SGHRS and CDR2 YFSETQ. The CDR3 sequence is 16 residues long. CDR3 DNA sequence: TGCGCCAGCAGCTTGGCGGAGACTAGTATCGCCAATGAGCAGTACTTC. Translated: CASSLAETSIANEQYF.

This clonotype occurred a few times. V is TRBV18 and J is TRBJ2-3; D may be TRBD1 (6 bases). CDR3 length: 16 residues. CDR1 and CDR2 (germline): KGHSH, LQKENI. Trimming cost V 3 bases and J 0 bases, with 13 bases left between them. CDR3 protein: CASSPVGRGSTDTQYF. Written as DNA, the CDR3 is TGTGCCAGCTCACCCGTCGGCAGGGGCAGCACAGATACGCAGTATTTT.

This sequence joins TRBV27 and TRBJ1-4; tentative D call: TRBD1 (5 bases). Germline CDR1 and CDR2: MNHEY and SMNVEV (reference sequence). CDR3 length: 15 amino acids. V was shortened by 4 bases and J by 3 bases, with 12 bases between the two germline ends. The CDR3 loop reads CASSWGRSANEKLFF. The CDR3 DNA follows: TGTGCCAGCAGTTGGGGGAGATCAGCTAATGAAAAACTGTTTTTT. The complete variable domain, with remaining parts taken from reference TRBV27 and TRBJ1-4, reads EAQVTQNPRYLITVTGKKLTVTCSQNMNHEYMSWYRQDPGLGLRQIYYSMNVEVTDKGDVPEGYKVSRKEKRNFPLILESPSPNQTSLYFCASSWGRSANEKLFFGSGTQLSVL.

The V and J genes are TRBV10-2 and TRBJ2-4; the D is unclear. The V end lost 0 bases, the J end lost 1 base, and 10 bases lay between the germline ends. The CDR3 covers 16 residues. The germline CDR1 and CDR2 sequences are WSHSY and SAAADI. CDR3 protein: CASSESGYWAKNIQYF. CDR3 nucleotide sequence: TGCGCCAGCAGTGAGTCTGGCTACTGGGCCAAAAACATTCAGTACTTC.

In this sample, this clonotype turned up a few times. V usage is TRBV20-1 and J usage is TRBJ2-7; D gene ambiguous. The CDR3 sequence is 13 residues long. CDR1 is DFQATT and CDR2 is SNEGSKA in the germline V gene (reference sequence). Trimming took off 3 bases at V and 0 bases at J, with 9 bases between the two ends. The CDR3 region has the DNA TGCAGTGCTAGGCCATTAGCCTCCTACGAGCAGTACTTC. It is translated as CSARPLASYEQYF.